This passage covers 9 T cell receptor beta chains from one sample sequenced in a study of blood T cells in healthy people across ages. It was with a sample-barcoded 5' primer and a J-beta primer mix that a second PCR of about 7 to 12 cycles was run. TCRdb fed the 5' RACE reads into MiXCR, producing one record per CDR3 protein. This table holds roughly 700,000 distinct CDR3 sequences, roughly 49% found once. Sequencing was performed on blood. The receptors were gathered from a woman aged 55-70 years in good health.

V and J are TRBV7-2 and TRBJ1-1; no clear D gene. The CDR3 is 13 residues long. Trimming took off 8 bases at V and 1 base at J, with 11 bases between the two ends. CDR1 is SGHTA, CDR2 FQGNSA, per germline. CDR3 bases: TGTGCCAGCCCTGCGAACCGGAACACTGAAGCTTTCTTT. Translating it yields CASPANRNTEAFF.

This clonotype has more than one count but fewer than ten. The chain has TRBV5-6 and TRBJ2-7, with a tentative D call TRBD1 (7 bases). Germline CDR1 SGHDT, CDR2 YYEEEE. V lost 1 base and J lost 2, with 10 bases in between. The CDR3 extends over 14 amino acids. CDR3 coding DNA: TGTGCCAGCAGCTTGCAGGGGGAGGCCTACGAGCAGTACTTC. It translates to CASSLQGEAYEQYF.

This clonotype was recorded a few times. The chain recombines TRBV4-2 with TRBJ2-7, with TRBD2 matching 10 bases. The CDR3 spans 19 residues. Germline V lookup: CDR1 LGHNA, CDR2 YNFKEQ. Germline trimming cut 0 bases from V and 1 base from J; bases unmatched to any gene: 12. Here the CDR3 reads CASSQDPPLATSGSYEQYF. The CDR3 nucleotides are TGTGCCAGCAGCCAAGATCCTCCGCTGGCGACTAGCGGGTCCTACGAGCAGTACTTC.

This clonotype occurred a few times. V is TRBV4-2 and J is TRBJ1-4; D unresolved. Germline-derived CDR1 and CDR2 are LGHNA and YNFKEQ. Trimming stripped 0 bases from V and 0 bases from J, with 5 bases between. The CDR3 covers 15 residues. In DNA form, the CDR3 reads TGTGCCAGCAGCCAAGATCGATCAACTAATGAAAAACTGTTTTTT. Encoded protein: CASSQDRSTNEKLFF.

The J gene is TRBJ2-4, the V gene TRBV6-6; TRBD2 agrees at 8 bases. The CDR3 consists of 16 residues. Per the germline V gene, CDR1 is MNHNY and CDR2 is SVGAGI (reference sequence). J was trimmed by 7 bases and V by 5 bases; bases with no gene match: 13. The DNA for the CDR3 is TGTGCCAGCAGTCCGCGTTATAGCGGGATGGGTAACATTCAGTACTTC. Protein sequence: CASSPRYSGMGNIQYF.

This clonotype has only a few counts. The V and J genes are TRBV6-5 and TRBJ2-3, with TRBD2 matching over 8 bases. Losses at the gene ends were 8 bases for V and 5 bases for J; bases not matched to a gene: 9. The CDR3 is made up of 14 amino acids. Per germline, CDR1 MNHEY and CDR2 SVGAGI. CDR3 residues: CASGRSGIIDTQYF. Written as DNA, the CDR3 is TGTGCCAGCGGTCGTAGCGGGATAATAGATACGCAGTATTTT.

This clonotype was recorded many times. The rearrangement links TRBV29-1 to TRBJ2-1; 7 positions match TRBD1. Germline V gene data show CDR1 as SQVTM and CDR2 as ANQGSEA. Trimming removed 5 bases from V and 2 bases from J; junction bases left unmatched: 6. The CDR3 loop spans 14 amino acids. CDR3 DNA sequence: TGCAGCGTTCCGGGACAGTCCGCCTACAATGAGCAGTTCTTC. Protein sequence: CSVPGQSAYNEQFF.

CDR3 sequence: CASSFRGGDTEAFF. CDR3 nucleotide sequence: TGCGCCAGCAGCTTTCGGGGAGGGGACACTGAAGCTTTCTTT. The gene calls are TRBV5-1 and TRBJ1-1; weak D call: TRBD1 (5 bases). This CDR3 is 14 amino acids long. Germline CDR1 SGHRS, CDR2 YFSETQ. V lost 2 bases and J 3 bases, leaving 11 bases between the germline ends. The whole variable domain, remainder taken from reference TRBV5-1 and TRBJ1-1, is KAGVTQTPRYLIKTRGQQVTLSCSPISGHRSVSWYQQTPGQGLQFLFEYFSETQRNKGNFPGRFSGRQFSNSRSEMNVSTLELGDSALYLCASSFRGGDTEAFFGQGTRLTVV.

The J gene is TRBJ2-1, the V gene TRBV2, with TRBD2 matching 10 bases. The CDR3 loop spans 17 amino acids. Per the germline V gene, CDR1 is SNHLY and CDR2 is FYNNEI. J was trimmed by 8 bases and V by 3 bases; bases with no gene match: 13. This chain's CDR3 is CASSEEDWASGSYEQFF. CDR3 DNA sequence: TGTGCCAGCAGTGAGGAGGATTGGGCTAGCGGGAGTTATGAGCAGTTCTTC.